Presented here are 4 T cell receptor beta chains from one specimen sequenced in a study of cytomegalovirus exposure and HLA in healthy donors. This PCR relied on a set of 60 Vbeta primers and 13 Jbeta primers. Profiling relied on immunoSEQ multiplex PCR, and the TCRdb table lists in-frame clones only, not all of them. The sample holds about 190,000 clones, 82% seen once. Sequenced material: PBMCs. These receptors originate from a woman between 18 and 29 years old in good health and CMV-seronegative.

The sample holds one count of this clone. The CDR3 here is CASSGDSSSYNEQFF. For the CDR3, the DNA is TGTGCCAGCAGTGGGGACTCGAGCTCCTACAATGAGCAGTTCTTC. The chain recombines TRBV28 with TRBJ2-1, with a tentative D call TRBD2 (6 bases). Germline-derived CDR1 and CDR2 are MDHEN and SYDVKM. There are 15 residues in the CDR3. Between the trimmed V and J ends, which lost 5 bases and 0 bases, there was a span of 11 bases.

This clone was observed a few times. V usage is TRBV7-9 and J usage is TRBJ1-2; a weak D match, TRBD1 (5 bases). The V gene's germline CDR1 is SEHNR and CDR2 FQNEAQ (reference sequence). The CDR3 runs to 13 residues. V dropped 0 bases and J dropped 10 bases, with 12 bases sitting between them. This CDR3 is CASSLAAGRVYTF. The CDR3 DNA reads TGTGCCAGCAGCTTAGCGGCGGGACGTGTCTACACCTTC.

About this clone: This sample includes further DNA sequences coding for the same CDR3. This chain connects TRBV12-5 to TRBJ1-1; D gene uncertain. This CDR3 is 17 amino acids long. V was pared by 3 bases and J by 0 bases, with 17 bases between. From germline, CDR1 is LGHNT and CDR2 FRNRAP. CDR3 loop: CASGFQAGSSMNTEAFF. CDR3 nucleotides: TGTGCTAGTGGTTTTCAGGCGGGTAGCAGTATGAACACTGAAGCTTTCTTT.

This clone was seen only a few times. The chain uses TRBV2 and TRBJ1-6; tentative D call: TRBD1 (6 bases). The CDR3 is 15 residues long. In germline, CDR1 is SNHLY, CDR2 FYNNEI. V shed 4 bases and J shed 8 bases, with 15 bases lying between them. CDR3 nucleotides: TGTGCCAGCAGTGTAATACAGGGTTGGGATTCACCCCTCCACTTT. Translating gives CASSVIQGWDSPLHF.